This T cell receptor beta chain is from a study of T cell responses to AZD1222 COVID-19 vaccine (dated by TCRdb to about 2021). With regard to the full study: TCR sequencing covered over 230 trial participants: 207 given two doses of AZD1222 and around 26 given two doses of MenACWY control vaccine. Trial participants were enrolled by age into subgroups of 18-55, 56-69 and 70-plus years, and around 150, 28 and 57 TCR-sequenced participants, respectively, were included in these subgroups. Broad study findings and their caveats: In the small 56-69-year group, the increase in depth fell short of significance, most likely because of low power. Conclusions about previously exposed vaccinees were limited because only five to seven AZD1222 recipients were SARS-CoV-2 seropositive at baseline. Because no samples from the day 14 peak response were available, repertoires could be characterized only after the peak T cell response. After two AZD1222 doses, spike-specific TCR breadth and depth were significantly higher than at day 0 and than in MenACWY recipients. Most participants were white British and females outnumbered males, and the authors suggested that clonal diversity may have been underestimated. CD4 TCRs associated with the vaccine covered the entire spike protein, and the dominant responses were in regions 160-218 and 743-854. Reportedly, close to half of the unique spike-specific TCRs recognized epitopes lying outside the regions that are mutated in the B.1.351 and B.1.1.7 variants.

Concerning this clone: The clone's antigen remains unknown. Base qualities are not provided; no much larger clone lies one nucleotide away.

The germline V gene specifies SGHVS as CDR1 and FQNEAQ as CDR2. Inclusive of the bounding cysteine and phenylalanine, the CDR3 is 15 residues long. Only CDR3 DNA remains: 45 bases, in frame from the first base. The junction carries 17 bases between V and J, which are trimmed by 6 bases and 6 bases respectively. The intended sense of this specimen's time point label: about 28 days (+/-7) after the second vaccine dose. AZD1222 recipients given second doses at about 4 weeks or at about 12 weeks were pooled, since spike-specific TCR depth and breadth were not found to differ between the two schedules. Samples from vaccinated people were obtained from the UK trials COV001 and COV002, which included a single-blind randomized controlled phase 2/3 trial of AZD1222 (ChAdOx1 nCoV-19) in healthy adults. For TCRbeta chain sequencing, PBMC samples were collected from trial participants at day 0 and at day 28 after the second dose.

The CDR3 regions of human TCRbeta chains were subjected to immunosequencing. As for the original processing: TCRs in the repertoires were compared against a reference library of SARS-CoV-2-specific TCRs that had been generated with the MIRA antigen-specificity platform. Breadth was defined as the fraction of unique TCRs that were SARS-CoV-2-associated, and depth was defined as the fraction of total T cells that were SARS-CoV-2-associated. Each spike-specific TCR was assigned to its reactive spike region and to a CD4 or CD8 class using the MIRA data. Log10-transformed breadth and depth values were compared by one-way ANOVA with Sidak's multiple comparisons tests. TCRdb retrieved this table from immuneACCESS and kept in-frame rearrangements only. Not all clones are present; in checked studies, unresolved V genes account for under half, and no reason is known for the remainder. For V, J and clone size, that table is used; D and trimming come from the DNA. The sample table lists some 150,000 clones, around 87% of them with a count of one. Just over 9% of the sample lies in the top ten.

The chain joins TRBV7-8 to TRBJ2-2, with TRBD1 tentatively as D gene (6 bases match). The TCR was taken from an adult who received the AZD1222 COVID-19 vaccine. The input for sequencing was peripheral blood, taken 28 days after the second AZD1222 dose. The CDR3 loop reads CASSYRIGGPGELFF. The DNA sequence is TGTGCCAGCAGTTACCGTATAGGGGGTCCCGGGGAGCTGTTTTTT. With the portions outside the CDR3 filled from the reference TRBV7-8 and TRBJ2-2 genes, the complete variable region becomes GAGVSQSPRYKVAKRGQDVALRCDPISGHVSLFWYQQALGQGPEFLTYFQNEAQLDKSGLPSDRFFAERPEGSVSTLKIQRTQQEDSAVYLCASSYRIGGPGELFFGEGSRLTVL.